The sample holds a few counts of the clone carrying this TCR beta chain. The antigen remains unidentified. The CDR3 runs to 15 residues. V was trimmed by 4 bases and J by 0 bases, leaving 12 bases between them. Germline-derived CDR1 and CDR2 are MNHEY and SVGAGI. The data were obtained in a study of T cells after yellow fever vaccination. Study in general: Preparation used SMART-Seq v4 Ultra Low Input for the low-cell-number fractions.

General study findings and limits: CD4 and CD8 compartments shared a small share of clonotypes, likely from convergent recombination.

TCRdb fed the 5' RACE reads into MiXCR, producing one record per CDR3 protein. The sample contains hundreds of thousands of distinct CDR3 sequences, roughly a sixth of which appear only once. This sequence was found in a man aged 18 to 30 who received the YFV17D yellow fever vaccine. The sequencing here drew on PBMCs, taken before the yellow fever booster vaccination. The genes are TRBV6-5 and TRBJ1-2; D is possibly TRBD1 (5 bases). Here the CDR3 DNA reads TGTGCCAGCAGTTGGGACCCGGGAACTAACTATGGCTACACCTTC. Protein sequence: CASSWDPGTNYGYTF.